What follows are 11 T cell receptor beta chains derived from one specimen sequenced in a study of CD8+CD57+ T cells in acquired aplastic anemia. The sequenced patients had an expansion of CD8+CD57+ cells seen by flow cytometry. Genomic DNA, the template, was used for profiling of the TCR beta VDJ and CDR3. Using its own MiXCR run on the reads, TCRdb lists one record per CDR3 protein. There are around 160,000 distinct CDR3 sequences in the sample; 40% to 50% occur only once, and around 3% lies in the top ten. The sample comprised sorted CD4+, CD8+, or CD8+CD57+ T cells (not recorded which) from PBMCs. These receptors were taken from a human donor with aplastic anemia.

CDR3 sequence: CSARDWRNSADVLTF. The CDR3 DNA reads as TGCAGTGCTAGAGATTGGAGGAACTCTGCAGACGTCCTGACTTTC. The genes are TRBV20-1 and TRBJ2-6; the D gene is possibly TRBD2 (5 bases). V was trimmed by 0 bases and J by 11 bases, leaving 17 bases between them. The CDR3 runs 15 residues. CDR1 and CDR2 (germline): DFQATT, SNEGSKA (reference sequence).

This clonotype was detected ten times or more. The chain is built from TRBV12-3 or TRBV12-4 and TRBJ2-5, with unresolved D. With 7 bases removed from V and 1 base from J, the gap between germline ends came to 16 bases. The CDR3 sequence is 15 residues long. DNA of the CDR3: TGTGCCAGCAACTTCCGCCCACTGGGCCAAGAGACCCAGTACTTC. The encoded protein is CASNFRPLGQETQYF.

The count of this clonotype is one. The chain joins TRBV7-9 to TRBJ2-7; D unresolved. V lost 3 bases to trimming and J lost 3 bases, with 9 bases between them. The CDR3 is made up of 13 amino acids. Germline loops: CDR1 SEHNR, CDR2 FQNEAQ (reference sequence). This chain's CDR3 is CASSLEALYEQYF. In DNA, the CDR3 is TGTGCCAGCAGCTTGGAAGCCCTCTACGAGCAGTACTTC.

V and J are TRBV7-2 and TRBJ1-6, with 7 bases fitting TRBD1. The germline V gene has CDR1 SGHTA and CDR2 FQGNSA. J lost 14 bases, V lost 5 bases, and 15 bases had no gene match. The CDR3 totals 15 residues. The CDR3 is CASSQRSRQGVSLHF. The CDR3 nucleotides read TGTGCCAGCAGCCAAAGATCTCGACAGGGAGTGTCCCTCCACTTT.

This clonotype was picked up many times. The V gene is TRBV12-3 or TRBV12-4, the J gene TRBJ1-5; 9 nucleotides agree with TRBD1. This CDR3 contains 16 residues. Trimming at V came to 5 bases and at J to 6 bases, leaving 11 bases not matched to a gene. The CDR3 reads CASSPLSGTGIQPQHF. The CDR3 bases are TGTGCCAGCAGTCCACTCTCGGGGACAGGGATTCAGCCCCAGCATTTT.

This chain connects TRBV7-2 to TRBJ1-1; 10 bases match TRBD1. J gave up 5 bases and V 2 bases, and 5 bases lay outside the gene matches. This CDR3 contains 15 residues. Germline V lookup: CDR1 SGHTA, CDR2 FQGNSA. The CDR3 DNA follows: TGTGCCAGCAGCTTACGACAGGGGGCATGGACTGAAGCTTTCTTT. Its translation: CASSLRQGAWTEAFF.

The genes are TRBV10-2 and TRBJ2-2; 7 nucleotides agree with TRBD2. The CDR3 runs 14 residues. J lost 6 bases, V lost 8 bases, and 9 bases had no gene match. Looked up from germline, CDR1 is WSHSY and CDR2 is SAAADI. Written as DNA, the CDR3 is TGCGCCAGCCTCCTAAAAGGACTAGCCGGGGAGCTGTTTTTT. It translates to CASLLKGLAGELFF.

This sequence joins TRBV19 and TRBJ2-1; tentatively, D is TRBD2 (6 bases). There are 15 residues in the CDR3. V lost 0 bases and J 7 bases, leaving 13 bases between the germline ends. In germline, CDR1 is LNHDA, CDR2 SQIVND (reference sequence). The CDR3 DNA follows: TGTGCCAGTAGTATAGATAGGCTAGCGACAAATGAGCAGTTCTTC. Residues: CASSIDRLATNEQFF.

This clonotype was seen only once. One end of the junction does not line up with germline, which may come from a read error. The chain joins TRBV27 to TRBJ1-2; TRBD1 might be the D (5 bases). Germline assignment: CDR1 MNHEY and CDR2 SMNVEV (reference sequence). The CDR3 extends over 16 amino acids. For the CDR3, the DNA is TGTGCCGGCAGTTTCCAGGGATCCAGTGTAAACTATGGCTACACCTTC. This encodes CAGSFQGSSVNYGYTF.

This sequence joins TRBV7-3 and TRBJ2-7, with D tentatively TRBD2 (6 bases). The length of the CDR3 is 16 residues. V lost 2 bases to trimming and J lost 5 bases, with 19 bases between them. In germline, CDR1 is SGHTA, CDR2 FQGTGA. Here the CDR3 reads CASSLDAPWEVDEQYF. CDR3 bases: TGTGCCAGCAGCTTAGACGCCCCCTGGGAGGTAGACGAGCAGTACTTC. Together with reference TRBV7-3 and TRBJ2-7, the CDR3 gives the full variable domain: GAGVSQTPSNKVTEKGKYVELRCDPISGHTALYWYRQSLGQGPEFLIYFQGTGAADDSGLPNDRFFAVRPEGSVSTLKIQRTERGDSAVYLCASSLDAPWEVDEQYFGPGTRLTVT.

About this clonotype: Germline is not matched at one junction end, which may reflect a read error. The rearrangement joins TRBV5-5 to TRBJ2-6; D is undetermined. There are 14 residues in the CDR3. Germline V gene data show CDR1 as SGHKS and CDR2 as YYEKEE (reference sequence). The CDR3 protein is CATSKGSGANVLTF. CDR3 bases: TGTGCCACCAGCAAGGGCTCTGGGGCCAACGTCCTGACTTTC. The variable domain in full, with the rest retrieved from reference TRBV5-5 and TRBJ2-6, is DAGVTQSPTHLIKTRGQQVTLRCSPISGHKSVSWYQQVLGQGPQFIFQYYEKEERGRGNFPDRFSARQFPNYSSELNVNALLLGDSALYLCATSKGSGANVLTFGAGSRLTVL.